Listed here are 29 T cell receptor beta chains from one sample, sequenced in a study of chemoradiotherapy in HPV16-positive cancers. Sequenced by immunoSEQ multiplex PCR; TCRdb stores in-frame clones only, minus some. The table includes about 7,900 clones, around 82% detected once. Collection of the sample occurred from a patient who underwent chemoradiotherapy. The receptors here all came from a human donor with HPV-associated anogenital cancer.

V is TRBV29-1 and J is TRBJ2-7; tentative D call: TRBD1 (6 bases). This CDR3 has 15 residues. Germline V gives CDR1 SQVTM, CDR2 ANQGSEA. Trimming took off 5 bases at V and 4 bases at J, with 21 bases between the two ends. The CDR3 reads CSVSHPQQGPYEQYF. For the CDR3, the DNA is TGCAGCGTTTCCCACCCCCAACAGGGACCTTACGAGCAGTACTTC.

The genes are TRBV7-2 and TRBJ1-1; TRBD1 is a possible D gene (6 bases). The CDR3 has 14 residues. Germline assignment: CDR1 SGHTA and CDR2 FQGNSA. V lost 4 bases and J lost 4, with 13 bases in between. CDR3 sequence (DNA): TGTGCCAGCAGCTCTTACGAGGGGGGCACTGAAGCTTTCTTT. It translates to CASSSYEGGTEAFF.

The rearrangement joins TRBV28 to TRBJ1-5; TRBD1 aligns across 10 bases. V was pared by 2 bases and J by 7 bases, with 2 bases of the junction left unmatched. Germline CDR1 MDHEN, CDR2 SYDVKM. This CDR3 spans 14 amino acids. CDR3 region: CASSLGQGEQPQHF. CDR3 in DNA: TGTGCCAGCAGTTTAGGACAGGGGGAGCAGCCCCAGCATTTT.

This sequence joins TRBV27 and TRBJ2-7, with a possible D match to TRBD1 (6 bases). Germline-derived CDR1 and CDR2 are MNHEY and SMNVEV (reference sequence). V gave up 4 bases and J gave up 6 bases, with 13 bases separating them. The CDR3 loop spans 13 amino acids. CDR3 loop: CASSSLQGSEQYF. The DNA of the CDR3 is TGTGCCAGCAGTTCATTGCAGGGGAGCGAGCAGTACTTC.

The rearrangement uses TRBV6-1 and TRBJ1-4; weak D call: TRBD1 (5 bases). Trimming stripped 4 bases from V and 7 bases from J, with 16 bases between. Germline CDR1 reads MNHNS; CDR2 reads SASEGT. CDR3 size: 15 residues. The CDR3 is CASSVDRRRGEKLFF. CDR3 nucleotides: TGTGCCAGCAGTGTCGACCGCAGGAGGGGTGAAAAACTGTTTTTT.

The chain uses TRBV27 and TRBJ2-2, with TRBD2 as a possible D gene (6 bases). The germline gives CDR1 MNHEY, CDR2 SMNVEV (reference sequence). This CDR3 is built from 16 residues. Trimming took 5 bases from V and 1 from J, leaving 14 bases between them. CDR3 region: CASSPLGGMNTGELFF. DNA for the CDR3: TGTGCCAGCAGTCCTTTGGGCGGGATGAACACCGGGGAGCTGTTTTTT.

This sequence joins TRBV11-1 and TRBJ2-3; D gene uncertain. The CDR3 length is 13 residues. The ends were cut back, 0 bases at V and 5 bases at J, with 6 bases in the middle. Germline lookup yields CDR1 SGHAT and CDR2 FQDESV (reference sequence). The CDR3 DNA follows: TGTGCCAGCAGCTTAGCGTATGTAGATACGCAGTATTTT. It specifies CASSLAYVDTQYF.

There are a few counts of this clone. The V call is TRBV4-1, the J call TRBJ1-6, with D tentatively TRBD1 (6 bases). Germline CDR1 reads MGHRA; CDR2 reads YSYEKL. V lost 4 bases to trimming and J lost 14 bases, with 21 bases between them. CDR3 length: 15 residues. CDR3 bases: TGCGCCAGCAGCCCTAGAGGGAGGGGGGCGGAGGCCCTCCACTTT. Its translation: CASSPRGRGAEALHF.

V and J are TRBV23-1 and TRBJ1-6; 8 bases are shared with TRBD1. TRBV23-1 counts as an open reading frame of uncertain function. The V gene end was trimmed by 2 bases and the J gene end by 0 bases; junction bases not matched to a gene: 3. The CDR3 spans 17 residues. The CDR3 reads CASSQGDRSSYNSPLHF. In DNA form, the CDR3 reads TGCGCCAGCAGTCAAGGGGACAGGAGCTCCTATAATTCACCCCTCCACTTT.

This chain links TRBV6-1 with TRBJ2-2, with D possibly being TRBD1 (6 bases). CDR3 size: 14 residues. CDR1 MNHNS and CDR2 SASEGT come from the germline V gene. V was shortened by 6 bases and J by 1 base, with 9 bases between the two germline ends. Here the CDR3 reads CASRQGQNTGELFF. CDR3 nucleotides: TGTGCCAGCAGACAGGGACAGAACACCGGGGAGCTGTTTTTT.

The sample holds one count of this clone. The chain is built from TRBV7-8 and TRBJ1-1; 8 bases align to TRBD1. Per germline, CDR1 SGHVS and CDR2 FQNEAQ. This CDR3 has 13 residues. V lost 8 bases, J lost 1 base, and 3 bases stayed unmatched. Here the CDR3 reads CASGDRGNTEAFF. The CDR3 DNA is TGTGCCAGCGGCGACAGGGGGAACACTGAAGCTTTCTTT. The full variable domain, completed using reference TRBV7-8 and TRBJ1-1, is GAGVSQSPRYKVAKRGQDVALRCDPISGHVSLFWYQQALGQGPEFLTYFQNEAQLDKSGLPSDRFFAERPEGSVSTLKIQRTQQEDSAVYLCASGDRGNTEAFFGQGTRLTVV.

The CDR3 DNA follows: TGTGCCATCAGTGAGGGACAGGCCATGGGGGGCTACACCTTC. Translating gives CAISEGQAMGGYTF. The chain carries TRBV10-3 and TRBJ1-2, with TRBD1 identical over 7 bases. J gave up 8 bases and V 2 bases, and 8 bases lay outside the gene matches. This CDR3 is built from 14 residues. CDR1 and CDR2 (germline): ENHRY, SYGVKD.

V is TRBV7-9 and J is TRBJ1-2; D gene uncertain. CDR1 and CDR2 (germline): SEHNR, FQNEAQ (reference sequence). This CDR3 has 12 amino acids. The germline V and J ends were trimmed by 2 bases and 6 bases, with 7 bases remaining between them. CDR3 in DNA: TGTGCCAGCAGCTTACAAGGGCATGGCTACACCTTC. Translation gives CASSLQGHGYTF.

This clone was detected only once. The J gene is TRBJ1-2, the V gene TRBV7-9; 7 nucleotides agree with TRBD1. This CDR3 contains 15 residues. V shed 11 bases and J 2 bases; nucleotides not matched to a gene: 14. Germline V gives CDR1 SEHNR, CDR2 FQNEAQ (reference sequence). CDR3 nucleotide sequence: TGTGCCGCGGCGGACAGGCGAGATATGAACTATGGCTACACCTTC. This sequence encodes CAAADRRDMNYGYTF. The full variable domain, completed using reference TRBV7-9 and TRBJ1-2, is DTGVSQNPRHKITKRGQNVTFRCDPISEHNRLYWYRQTLGQGPEFLTYFQNEAQLEKSRLLSDRFSAERPKGSFSTLEIQRTEQGDSAMYLCAAADRRDMNYGYTFGSGTRLTVV.

CDR3 DNA: TGTGCCTGGAGTGTAGATCTAGCGGACCAAGAGACCCAGTACTTC. Protein: CAWSVDLADQETQYF. J is TRBJ2-5 and V is TRBV30; 7 bases are shared with TRBD2. Germline values: CDR1 GTSNPN, CDR2 SVGIG (reference sequence). V gave up 0 bases and J gave up 0 bases; unmatched junction bases: 4. This CDR3 is 15 amino acids long.

This chain joins TRBV4-3 and TRBJ1-2, with D tentatively TRBD1 (5 bases). The germline gives CDR1 LGHNA, CDR2 YSLEER. The CDR3 runs 16 residues. The V end lost 0 bases, the J end lost 4 bases, and 15 bases lay between the germline ends. As DNA, the CDR3 is TGCGCCAGCAGCCAAGACCCCATCGCGGGGGTCTATGGCTACACCTTC. This encodes CASSQDPIAGVYGYTF.

A remark on this clone: The sample contains more than one DNA sequence encoding this CDR3. The CDR3: CASSTRDRERGANTGELFF. The DNA of the CDR3 is TGTGCCAGCAGCACACGGGACAGGGAGAGGGGGGCGAACACCGGGGAGCTGTTTTTT. The rearrangement joins TRBV9 to TRBJ2-2; 9 positions agree with TRBD1. The CDR3 is made up of 19 amino acids. With 4 bases clipped from V and 0 bases from J, the junction kept 13 bases outside the gene matches. Germline V gene lookup returns CDR1 SGDLS and CDR2 YYNGEE.

The rearrangement uses TRBV5-1 and TRBJ2-5; 7 bases fit TRBD1. The CDR3 has 12 residues. The germline V gene has CDR1 SGHRS and CDR2 YFSETQ. V was clipped by 4 bases and J by 5 bases; unmatched bases: 2. This CDR3 reads CASSPRGETQYF. CDR3 nucleotides: TGCGCCAGCAGCCCCAGGGGGGAGACCCAGTACTTC.

The gene calls are TRBV28 and TRBJ2-1, with D tentatively TRBD1 (6 bases). Germline-derived CDR1 and CDR2 are MDHEN and SYDVKM. The CDR3 is made up of 14 amino acids. V was pared by 5 bases and J by 8 bases, with 16 bases between. The chain's CDR3 is CASSHLDRIDEQFF. CDR3 in DNA: TGTGCCAGCAGTCACCTAGACAGGATCGATGAGCAGTTCTTC.

The chain has TRBV4-2 and TRBJ2-2; D perhaps matches TRBD2 (6 bases). Germline V CDR1 and CDR2: LGHNA, YNFKEQ. CDR3 length: 18 residues. The V and J ends lost 4 bases and 6 bases respectively, with 24 bases between them. CDR3 sequence (DNA): TGTGCCAGCAGCCCTCAGCCAAGGGACCCGACTAGGTCCGGGGAGCTGTTTTTT. It encodes CASSPQPRDPTRSGELFF.

The J gene is TRBJ1-2, the V gene TRBV19; a weak D match, TRBD1 (6 bases). The CDR3 is made up of 15 amino acids. The V end was cut by 6 bases, the J end by 3 bases, with 17 bases between. Looked up from germline, CDR1 is LNHDA and CDR2 is SQIVND (reference sequence). CDR3 sequence reads: CASRLNRDKDYGYTF. In DNA form, the CDR3 reads TGTGCCAGTAGACTAAACCGGGACAAGGACTATGGCTACACCTTC.

The rearrangement links TRBV5-1 to TRBJ2-2, with a tentative D call TRBD2 (6 bases). V lost 0 bases, J lost 2 bases, and 11 bases lay in between. Germline V gene data show CDR1 as SGHRS and CDR2 as YFSETQ. This CDR3 is 16 amino acids long. CDR3 amino acids: CASSLVGTSNTGELFF. CDR3 bases: TGCGCCAGCAGCTTGGTCGGGACTTCAAACACCGGGGAGCTGTTTTTT.

This sequence joins TRBV10-3 and TRBJ2-7; 11 nucleotides line up with TRBD2. This CDR3 comprises 15 residues. Trimming removed 2 bases from V and 3 bases from J; junction bases left unmatched: 3. The germline V gene has CDR1 ENHRY and CDR2 SYGVKD. The CDR3: CAISEGLAGVYEQYF. The CDR3 DNA follows: TGTGCCATCAGTGAGGGACTAGCGGGTGTCTACGAGCAGTACTTC.

This clone came up once. The CDR3 is CASSYIILGANVLTF. CDR3 DNA: TGTGCCAGCAGTTATATCATTCTAGGGGCCAACGTCCTGACTTTC. V and J are TRBV6-6 and TRBJ2-6; D gene ambiguous. Trimming left V 3 bases short and J 4 bases short, with 10 bases between. CDR1 is MNHNY, CDR2 SVGAGI, per germline (reference sequence). CDR3 size: 15 residues.

This clone came up a few times. This chain connects TRBV4-1 to TRBJ2-7; 10 bases are a match to TRBD1. Germline trimming cut 4 bases from V and 5 bases from J; bases unmatched to any gene: 8. Per germline, CDR1 MGHRA and CDR2 YSYEKL. This CDR3 region has 15 residues. CDR3 amino acids: CASSLRGTGVDEQYF. The CDR3 DNA follows: TGCGCCAGCAGCCTTAGAGGGACAGGGGTAGACGAGCAGTACTTC.

The chain uses TRBV10-2 and TRBJ1-1; D is ambiguous. The CDR3 sequence is 14 residues long. The germline V gene has CDR1 WSHSY and CDR2 SAAADI. Trimming cost V 5 bases and J 1 base, with 11 bases left between them. CDR3: CASSRTDQNTEAFF. The CDR3 DNA reads TGCGCCAGCAGTCGGACTGATCAGAACACTGAAGCTTTCTTT.

The chain couples TRBV28 to TRBJ2-7; D is uncertain. V was cut by 4 bases and J by 3 bases, with 10 bases left in between. The CDR3 consists of 13 residues. The germline V gene has CDR1 MDHEN and CDR2 SYDVKM. CDR3 DNA: TGTGCCAGCAGTTCGAATGACATCTACGAGCAGTACTTC. It is translated as CASSSNDIYEQYF.

The chain links TRBV29-1 to TRBJ1-2, with D possibly matching TRBD1 (6 bases). The germline V gene has CDR1 SQVTM and CDR2 ANQGSEA. The CDR3 is 12 amino acids. With 7 bases removed from V and 8 bases from J, the gap between germline ends came to 17 bases. The CDR3 DNA follows: TGCAGCGCGGTCGAGGGGACAAGGGGCTACACCTTC. Translating gives CSAVEGTRGYTF.

The chain links TRBV6-4 to TRBJ2-3; the match to TRBD2 covers 8 bases. V gave up 0 bases and J gave up 2 bases; unmatched junction bases: 1. The CDR3 length is 15 residues. Germline assignment: CDR1 MRHNA and CDR2 SNTAGT. The CDR3 spells CASSDSGGATDTQYF. CDR3 DNA: TGTGCCAGCAGTGACTCCGGGGGGGCCACAGATACGCAGTATTTT.